The rows below give T cell receptor beta chains drawn from one sample of a study of T cells in Graves' hyperthyroidism and ophthalmopathy. Each CDR3 protein is one row after TCRdb ran MiXCR on the multiplex PCR reads. The sample yields approximately 740,000 distinct CDR3 sequences, around 13% seen once. The sequenced material came from blood. The source of these receptors is a woman under 30 with Graves' hyperthyroidism. The CDR3 runs from the conserved cysteine through the conserved F or W. The order of the fields is clone size, D gene, J gene, V gene, CDR3 protein, CDR3 DNA. A D gene is named only where the DNA matches it firmly. Expanded clones get a size class; other rows say once, few or many, or leave the size out.

NA | NA | TRBJ2-7 | TRBV20-1 | CSARDLLETPNPYEQYF | TGCAGTGCTAGAGACCTTCTGGAAACCCCGAATCCCTACGAGCAGTACTTC
many | NA | TRBJ1-5 | TRBV20-1 | CSGAADSNQPQHF | TGCAGTGGGGCGGCGGATAGCAATCAGCCCCAGCATTTT
NA | NA | TRBJ2-7 | TRBV5-4 | CASSLSYSYEQYF | TGTGCCAGCAGCTTAAGTTACTCCTACGAGCAGTACTTC
few | NA | TRBJ2-1 | TRBV12-3/TRBV12-4 | CASSSPGTVSYNEQFF | TGTGCCAGCAGTTCCCCCGGGACTGTCTCCTACAATGAGCAGTTCTTC
many | NA | TRBJ2-7 | TRBV20-1 | CSARVRGGYEQYF | TGCAGTGCTAGAGTAAGGGGTGGTTACGAGCAGTACTTC
many | TRBD1 | TRBJ2-7 | TRBV27 | CASSDPGDRAHEQYF | TGTGCCAGCAGTGACCCCGGGGACAGGGCCCACGAGCAGTACTTC
many | NA | TRBJ2-2 | TRBV28 | CASTQGNRAGELFF | TGTGCCAGCACCCAGGGGAATCGAGCCGGGGAGCTGTTTTTT
few | TRBD1 | TRBJ1-1 | TRBV28 | CASSLMGQGAGEAFF | TGTGCCAGCAGTTTAATGGGACAGGGGGCGGGTGAAGCTTTCTTT
few | TRBD1 | TRBJ2-3 | TRBV2 | CASRLDRGGDTQYF | TGTGCCAGCCGACTGGACAGGGGGGGAGATACGCAGTATTTT
many | TRBD1 | TRBJ2-1 | TRBV20-1 | CSARFWTGGGNEQFF | TGCAGTGCTAGATTCTGGACAGGGGGCGGCAATGAGCAGTTCTTC
few | NA | TRBJ1-6 | TRBV10-1 | CASSDGEDSPLHF | TGCGCCAGCAGTGACGGGGAGGATTCACCCCTCCACTTT
NA | NA | TRBJ1-5 | TRBV12-3/TRBV12-4 | CASSLAMRVNQPQHF | TGTGCCAGCAGTTTAGCAATGAGGGTCAATCAGCCCCAGCATTTT
many | NA | TRBJ1-6 | TRBV28 | CASSLIWGQGGSPLHF | TGTGCCAGCAGTTTAATTTGGGGTCAGGGAGGTTCACCCCTCCACTTT
NA | NA | TRBJ2-1 | TRBV18 | CASSPRIPAGHNEQFF | TGTGCCAGCTCACCCCGAATCCCAGCAGGGCACAATGAGCAGTTCTTC
NA | TRBD1 | TRBJ2-2 | TRBV7-9 | CASSMRPGGATGELFF | TGTGCCAGCAGCATGCGCCCAGGGGGCGCGACCGGGGAGCTGTTTTTT
few | NA | TRBJ2-7 | TRBV7-9 | CASSVGPNYEQYF | TGTGCCAGCAGCGTGGGACCTAACTACGAGCAGTACTTC
many | TRBD2 | TRBJ2-3 | TRBV4-1 | CASSPIGTSGGGDTQYF | TGCGCCAGCAGCCCCATCGGGACTAGCGGAGGGGGGGATACGCAGTATTTT
many | TRBD1 | TRBJ1-1 | TRBV11-2 | CASSLGGGFIDEAFF | TGTGCCAGCAGCTTAGGAGGGGGCTTCATAGATGAAGCTTTCTTT
few | TRBD1 | TRBJ2-1 | TRBV11-2 | CASSLEGTGYVEQFF | TGTGCCAGCAGCTTGGAAGGGACAGGGTACGTTGAGCAGTTCTTC
many | NA | TRBJ2-7 | TRBV2 | CASSAGFGYEQYF | TGTGCCAGCAGTGCAGGGTTCGGGTACGAGCAGTACTTC
many | NA | TRBJ2-5 | TRBV7-2 | CASSPRRTEETQYF | TGTGCCAGCAGCCCCCGGCGGACAGAAGAGACCCAGTACTTC
NA | TRBD1 | TRBJ1-1 | TRBV28 | CASRGTENTEAFF | TGTGCCAGCAGGGGGACAGAAAACACTGAAGCTTTCTTT
many | NA | TRBJ2-7 | TRBV18 | CASSPENEQYF | TGTGCCAGCTCACCCGAGAACGAGCAGTACTTC
many | NA | TRBJ2-5 | TRBV28 | CASSSGLKETQYF | TGTGCCAGCAGTTCCGGTTTAAAAGAGACCCAGTACTTC
few | NA | TRBJ1-2 | TRBV12-3/TRBV12-4 | CASSFSRGTIGGYTF | TGTGCCAGCAGTTTTTCTCGGGGAACTATCGGAGGCTACACCTTC
NA | NA | TRBJ2-5 | TRBV7-2 | CASSLYPGLARSPQETQYF | TGTGCCAGCAGCCTATACCCGGGACTTGCCAGATCCCCCCAAGAGACCCAGTACTTC
NA | TRBD2 | TRBJ2-2 | TRBV19 | CASSIWAGVYTGELFF | TGTGCCAGTAGTATCTGGGCGGGAGTGTACACCGGGGAGCTGTTTTTT
many | NA | TRBJ2-2 | TRBV18 | CASSPDPGELFF | TGTGCCAGCTCACCAGACCCCGGGGAGCTGTTTTTT
NA | NA | TRBJ2-7 | TRBV12-3/TRBV12-4 | CAAGQGPYEQYF | TGTGCCGCCGGGCAGGGGCCCTACGAGCAGTACTTC
many | TRBD2 | TRBJ2-1 | TRBV7-3 | CASSVGLAGDGEQFF | TGTGCCAGCAGCGTCGGACTAGCGGGAGATGGTGAGCAGTTCTTC
NA | NA | TRBJ2-7 | TRBV19 | CASSIWQGEKQYF | TGTGCCAGTAGTATATGGCAGGGCGAAAAGCAGTACTTC
many | NA | TRBJ1-2 | TRBV28 | CASSSPGAGPLQYGYTF | TGTGCCAGCAGTTCCCCCGGCGCCGGGCCCCTCCAATATGGCTACACCTTC
few | NA | TRBJ2-7 | TRBV20-1 | CSASRDTLTYEQYF | TGCAGTGCTAGCCGGGACACACTTACCTACGAGCAGTACTTC